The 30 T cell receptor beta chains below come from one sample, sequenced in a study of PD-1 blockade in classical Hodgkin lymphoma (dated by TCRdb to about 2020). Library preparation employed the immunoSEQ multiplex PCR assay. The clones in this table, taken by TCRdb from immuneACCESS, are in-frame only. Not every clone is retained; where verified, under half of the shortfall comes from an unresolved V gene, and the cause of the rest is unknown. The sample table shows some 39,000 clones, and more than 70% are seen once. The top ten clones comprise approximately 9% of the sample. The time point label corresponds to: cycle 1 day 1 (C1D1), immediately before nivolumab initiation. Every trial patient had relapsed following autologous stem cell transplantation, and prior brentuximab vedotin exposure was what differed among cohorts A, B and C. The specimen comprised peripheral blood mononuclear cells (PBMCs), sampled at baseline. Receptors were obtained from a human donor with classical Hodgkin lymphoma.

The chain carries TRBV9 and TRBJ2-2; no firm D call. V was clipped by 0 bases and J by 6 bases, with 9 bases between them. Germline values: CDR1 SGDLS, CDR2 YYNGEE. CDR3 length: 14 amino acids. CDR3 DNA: TGTGCCAGCAGCGTAGTTAGCTCCGCCGGGGAGCTGTTTTTT. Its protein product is CASSVVSSAGELFF.

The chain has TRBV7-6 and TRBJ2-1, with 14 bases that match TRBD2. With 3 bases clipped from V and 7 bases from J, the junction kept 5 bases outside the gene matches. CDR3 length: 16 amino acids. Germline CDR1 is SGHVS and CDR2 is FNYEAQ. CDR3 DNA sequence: TGTGCCAGCAGCTTGTCCGGGACTAGCGGGAGAAATGAGCAGTTCTTC. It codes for CASSLSGTSGRNEQFF.

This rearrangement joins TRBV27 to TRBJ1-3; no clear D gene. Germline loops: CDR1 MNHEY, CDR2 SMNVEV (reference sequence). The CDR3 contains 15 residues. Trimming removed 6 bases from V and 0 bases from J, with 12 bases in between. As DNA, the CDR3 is TGTGCCAGCAGCCGCCGGGCCAACTCTGGAAACACCATATATTTT. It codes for CASSRRANSGNTIYF.

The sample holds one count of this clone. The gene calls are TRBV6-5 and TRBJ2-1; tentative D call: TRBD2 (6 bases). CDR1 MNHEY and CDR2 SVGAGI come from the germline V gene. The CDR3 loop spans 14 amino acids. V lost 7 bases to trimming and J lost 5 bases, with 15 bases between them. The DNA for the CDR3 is TGTGCCAGCAACCGCGGGGTCGAAAACAATGAGCAGTTCTTC. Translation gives CASNRGVENNEQFF.

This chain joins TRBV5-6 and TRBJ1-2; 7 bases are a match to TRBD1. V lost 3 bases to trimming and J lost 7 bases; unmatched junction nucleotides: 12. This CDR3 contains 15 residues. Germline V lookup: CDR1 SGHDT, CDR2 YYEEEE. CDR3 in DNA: TGTGCCAGCAGCTCCGGACAGGCCCAGTGGCTTGGCTACACCTTC. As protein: CASSSGQAQWLGYTF.

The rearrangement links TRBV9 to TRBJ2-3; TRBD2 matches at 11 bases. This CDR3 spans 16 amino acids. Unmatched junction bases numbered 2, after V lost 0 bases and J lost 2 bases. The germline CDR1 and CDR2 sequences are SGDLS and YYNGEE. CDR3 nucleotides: TGTGCCAGCAGCGTAGCTAGCGGGAGGAACACAGATACGCAGTATTTT. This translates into CASSVASGRNTDTQYF.

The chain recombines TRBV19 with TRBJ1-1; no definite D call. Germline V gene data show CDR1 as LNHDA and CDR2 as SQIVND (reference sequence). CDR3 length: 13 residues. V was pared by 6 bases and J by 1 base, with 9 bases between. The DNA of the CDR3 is TGTGCCAGTAGGGACTTTCCGAACACTGAAGCTTTCTTT. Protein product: CASRDFPNTEAFF.

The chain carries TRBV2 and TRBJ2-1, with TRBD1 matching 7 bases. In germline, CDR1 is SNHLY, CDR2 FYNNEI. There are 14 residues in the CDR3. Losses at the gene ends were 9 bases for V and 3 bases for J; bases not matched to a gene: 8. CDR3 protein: CASQLGDSYNEQFF. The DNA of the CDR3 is TGTGCCAGTCAGCTAGGGGACAGCTACAATGAGCAGTTCTTC.

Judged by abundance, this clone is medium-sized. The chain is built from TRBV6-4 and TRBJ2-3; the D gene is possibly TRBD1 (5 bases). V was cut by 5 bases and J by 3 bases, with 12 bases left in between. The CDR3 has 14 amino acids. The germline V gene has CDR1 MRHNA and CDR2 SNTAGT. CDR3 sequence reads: CASSTNPGTDTQYF. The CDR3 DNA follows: TGTGCCAGCAGTACCAATCCAGGGACAGATACGCAGTATTTT.

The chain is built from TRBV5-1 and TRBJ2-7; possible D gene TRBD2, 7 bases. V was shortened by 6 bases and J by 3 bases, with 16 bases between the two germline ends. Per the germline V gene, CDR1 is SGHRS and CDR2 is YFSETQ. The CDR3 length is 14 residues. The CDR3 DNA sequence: TGCGCCAGCACCCGAGGGGGGGCCAACTACGAGCAGTACTTC. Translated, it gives CASTRGGANYEQYF.

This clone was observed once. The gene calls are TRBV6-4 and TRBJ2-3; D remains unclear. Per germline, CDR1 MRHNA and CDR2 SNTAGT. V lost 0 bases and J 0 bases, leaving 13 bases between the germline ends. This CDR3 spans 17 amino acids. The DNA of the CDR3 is TGTGCCAGCAGTGACTCTCCCCTGGCGAAGAGCACAGATACGCAGTATTTT. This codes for CASSDSPLAKSTDTQYF.

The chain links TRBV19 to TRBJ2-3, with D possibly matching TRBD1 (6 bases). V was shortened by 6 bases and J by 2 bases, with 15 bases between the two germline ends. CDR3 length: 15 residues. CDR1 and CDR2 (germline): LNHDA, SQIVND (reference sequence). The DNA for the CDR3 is TGTGCCAGTAGCCAAAGCAGGGGTCCCACAGATACGCAGTATTTT. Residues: CASSQSRGPTDTQYF.

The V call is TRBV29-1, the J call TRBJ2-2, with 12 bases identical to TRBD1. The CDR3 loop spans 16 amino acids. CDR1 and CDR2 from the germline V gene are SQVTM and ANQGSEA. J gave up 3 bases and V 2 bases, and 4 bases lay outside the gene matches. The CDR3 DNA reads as TGCAGCGTTGAAAGGGACAGGGGGCGGGACACCGGGGAGCTGTTTTTT. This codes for CSVERDRGRDTGELFF.

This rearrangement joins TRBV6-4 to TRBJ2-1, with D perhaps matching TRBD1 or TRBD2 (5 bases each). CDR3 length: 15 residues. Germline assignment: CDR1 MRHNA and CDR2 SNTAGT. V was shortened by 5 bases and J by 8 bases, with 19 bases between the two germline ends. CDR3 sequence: CASSLTMGEYHEQFF. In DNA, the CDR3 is TGTGCCAGCAGTTTGACTATGGGGGAGTATCATGAGCAGTTCTTC.

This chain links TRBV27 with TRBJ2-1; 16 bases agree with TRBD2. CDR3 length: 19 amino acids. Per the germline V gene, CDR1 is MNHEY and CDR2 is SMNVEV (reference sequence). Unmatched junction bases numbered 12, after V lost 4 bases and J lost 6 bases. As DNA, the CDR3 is TGTGCCAGCAGTTCTTTGCCCGGGACTAGCGGGAGGGCCAGCAATGAGCAGTTCTTC. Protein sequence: CASSSLPGTSGRASNEQFF.

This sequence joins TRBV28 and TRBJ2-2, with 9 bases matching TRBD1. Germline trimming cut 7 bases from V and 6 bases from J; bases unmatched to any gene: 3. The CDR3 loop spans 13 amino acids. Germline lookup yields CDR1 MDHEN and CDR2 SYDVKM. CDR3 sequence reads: CASIQGAAGELFF. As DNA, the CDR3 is TGTGCCAGCATACAGGGGGCAGCCGGGGAGCTGTTTTTT.

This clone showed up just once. CDR3 region: CASSTGGNQPQHF. The CDR3 DNA reads TGTGCCAGCAGTACAGGGGGCAATCAGCCCCAGCATTTT. This chain connects TRBV6-5 to TRBJ1-5; 7 bases fit TRBD1. Per the germline V gene, CDR1 is MNHEY and CDR2 is SVGAGI. With 5 bases clipped from V and 2 bases from J, the junction kept 0 bases outside the gene matches. CDR3 size: 13 residues.

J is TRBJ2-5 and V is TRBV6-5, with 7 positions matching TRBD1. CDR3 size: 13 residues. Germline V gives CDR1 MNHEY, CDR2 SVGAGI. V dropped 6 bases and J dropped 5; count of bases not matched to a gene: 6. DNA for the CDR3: TGTGCCAGCAGGGCAGGGGGTGTTGAGACCCAGTACTTC. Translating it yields CASRAGGVETQYF.

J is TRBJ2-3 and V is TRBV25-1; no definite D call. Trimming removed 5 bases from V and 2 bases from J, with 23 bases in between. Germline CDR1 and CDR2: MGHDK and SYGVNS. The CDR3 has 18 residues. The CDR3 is CASSNPRHGLRNTDTQYF. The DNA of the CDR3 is TGTGCCAGCAGTAACCCTCGGCATGGGTTACGGAACACAGATACGCAGTATTTT.

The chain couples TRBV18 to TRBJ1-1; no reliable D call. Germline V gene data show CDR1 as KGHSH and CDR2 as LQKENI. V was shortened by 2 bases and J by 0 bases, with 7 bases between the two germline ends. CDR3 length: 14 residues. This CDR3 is CASSPVGMNTEAFF. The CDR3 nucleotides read TGTGCCAGCTCACCAGTGGGGATGAACACTGAAGCTTTCTTT.

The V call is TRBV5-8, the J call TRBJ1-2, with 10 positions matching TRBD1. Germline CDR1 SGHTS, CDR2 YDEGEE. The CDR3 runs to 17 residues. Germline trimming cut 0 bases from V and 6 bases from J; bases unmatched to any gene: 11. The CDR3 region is CASSLEVPQTGGHGYTF. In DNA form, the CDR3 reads TGTGCCAGCAGCTTGGAGGTCCCCCAGACAGGGGGCCATGGCTACACCTTC.

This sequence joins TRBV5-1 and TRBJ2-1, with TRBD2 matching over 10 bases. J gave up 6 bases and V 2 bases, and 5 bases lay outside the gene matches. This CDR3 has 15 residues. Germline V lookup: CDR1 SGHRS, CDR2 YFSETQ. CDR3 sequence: CASSLPGLAPNEQFF. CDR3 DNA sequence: TGCGCCAGCAGCTTACCGGGACTAGCGCCCAATGAGCAGTTCTTC.

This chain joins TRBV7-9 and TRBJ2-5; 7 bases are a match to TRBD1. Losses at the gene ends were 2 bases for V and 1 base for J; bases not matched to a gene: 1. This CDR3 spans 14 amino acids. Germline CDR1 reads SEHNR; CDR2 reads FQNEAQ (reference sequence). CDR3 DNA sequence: TGTGCCAGCAGCTTAAGGGGGCGCCAAGAGACCCAGTACTTC. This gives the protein CASSLRGRQETQYF.

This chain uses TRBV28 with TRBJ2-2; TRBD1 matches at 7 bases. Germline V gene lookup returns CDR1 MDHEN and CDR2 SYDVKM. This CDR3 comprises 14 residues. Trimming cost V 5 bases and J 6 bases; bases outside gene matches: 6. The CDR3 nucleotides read TGTGCCAGCAGTCCGCGACAGGGTGCCGGGGAGCTGTTTTTT. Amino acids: CASSPRQGAGELFF.

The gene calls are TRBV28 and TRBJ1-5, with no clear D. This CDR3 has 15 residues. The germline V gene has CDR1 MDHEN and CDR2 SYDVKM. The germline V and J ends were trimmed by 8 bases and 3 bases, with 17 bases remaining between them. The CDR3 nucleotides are TGTGCCAGCGTTATGGGCGCCACTGCCAATCAGCCCCAGCATTTT. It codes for CASVMGATANQPQHF.

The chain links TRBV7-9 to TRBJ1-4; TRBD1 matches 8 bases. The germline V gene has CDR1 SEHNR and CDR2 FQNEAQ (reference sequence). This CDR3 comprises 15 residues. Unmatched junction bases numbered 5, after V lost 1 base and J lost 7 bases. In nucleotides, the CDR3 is TGTGCCAGCAGCTTAGACGGACAGGGTTTTGAAAAACTGTTTTTT. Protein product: CASSLDGQGFEKLFF.

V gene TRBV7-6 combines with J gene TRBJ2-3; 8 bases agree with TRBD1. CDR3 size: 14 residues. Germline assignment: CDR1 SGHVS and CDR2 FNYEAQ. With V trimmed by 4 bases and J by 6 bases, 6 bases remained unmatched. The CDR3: CASSSKTGADTQYF. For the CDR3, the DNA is TGTGCCAGCAGCTCCAAGACAGGGGCCGATACGCAGTATTTT.

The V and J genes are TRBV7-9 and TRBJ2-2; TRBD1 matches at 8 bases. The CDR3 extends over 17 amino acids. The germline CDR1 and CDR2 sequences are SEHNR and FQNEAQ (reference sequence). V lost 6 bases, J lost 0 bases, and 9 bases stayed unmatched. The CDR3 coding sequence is TGTGCCAGCAGACCCGACAGGGGCTATGCGAACACCGGGGAGCTGTTTTTT. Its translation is CASRPDRGYANTGELFF.

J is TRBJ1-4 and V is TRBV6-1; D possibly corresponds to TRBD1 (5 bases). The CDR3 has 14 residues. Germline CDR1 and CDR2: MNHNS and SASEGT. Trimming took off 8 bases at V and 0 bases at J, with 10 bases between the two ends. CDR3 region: CASSWGATNEKLFF. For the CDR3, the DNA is TGTGCCAGCTCGTGGGGCGCAACTAATGAAAAACTGTTTTTT.

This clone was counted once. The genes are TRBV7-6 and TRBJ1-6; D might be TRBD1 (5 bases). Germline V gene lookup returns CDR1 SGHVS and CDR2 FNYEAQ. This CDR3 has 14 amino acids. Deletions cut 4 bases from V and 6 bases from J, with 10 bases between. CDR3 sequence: CASSSRQINSPLHF. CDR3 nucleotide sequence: TGTGCCAGCAGCTCCCGACAGATTAATTCACCCCTCCACTTT.